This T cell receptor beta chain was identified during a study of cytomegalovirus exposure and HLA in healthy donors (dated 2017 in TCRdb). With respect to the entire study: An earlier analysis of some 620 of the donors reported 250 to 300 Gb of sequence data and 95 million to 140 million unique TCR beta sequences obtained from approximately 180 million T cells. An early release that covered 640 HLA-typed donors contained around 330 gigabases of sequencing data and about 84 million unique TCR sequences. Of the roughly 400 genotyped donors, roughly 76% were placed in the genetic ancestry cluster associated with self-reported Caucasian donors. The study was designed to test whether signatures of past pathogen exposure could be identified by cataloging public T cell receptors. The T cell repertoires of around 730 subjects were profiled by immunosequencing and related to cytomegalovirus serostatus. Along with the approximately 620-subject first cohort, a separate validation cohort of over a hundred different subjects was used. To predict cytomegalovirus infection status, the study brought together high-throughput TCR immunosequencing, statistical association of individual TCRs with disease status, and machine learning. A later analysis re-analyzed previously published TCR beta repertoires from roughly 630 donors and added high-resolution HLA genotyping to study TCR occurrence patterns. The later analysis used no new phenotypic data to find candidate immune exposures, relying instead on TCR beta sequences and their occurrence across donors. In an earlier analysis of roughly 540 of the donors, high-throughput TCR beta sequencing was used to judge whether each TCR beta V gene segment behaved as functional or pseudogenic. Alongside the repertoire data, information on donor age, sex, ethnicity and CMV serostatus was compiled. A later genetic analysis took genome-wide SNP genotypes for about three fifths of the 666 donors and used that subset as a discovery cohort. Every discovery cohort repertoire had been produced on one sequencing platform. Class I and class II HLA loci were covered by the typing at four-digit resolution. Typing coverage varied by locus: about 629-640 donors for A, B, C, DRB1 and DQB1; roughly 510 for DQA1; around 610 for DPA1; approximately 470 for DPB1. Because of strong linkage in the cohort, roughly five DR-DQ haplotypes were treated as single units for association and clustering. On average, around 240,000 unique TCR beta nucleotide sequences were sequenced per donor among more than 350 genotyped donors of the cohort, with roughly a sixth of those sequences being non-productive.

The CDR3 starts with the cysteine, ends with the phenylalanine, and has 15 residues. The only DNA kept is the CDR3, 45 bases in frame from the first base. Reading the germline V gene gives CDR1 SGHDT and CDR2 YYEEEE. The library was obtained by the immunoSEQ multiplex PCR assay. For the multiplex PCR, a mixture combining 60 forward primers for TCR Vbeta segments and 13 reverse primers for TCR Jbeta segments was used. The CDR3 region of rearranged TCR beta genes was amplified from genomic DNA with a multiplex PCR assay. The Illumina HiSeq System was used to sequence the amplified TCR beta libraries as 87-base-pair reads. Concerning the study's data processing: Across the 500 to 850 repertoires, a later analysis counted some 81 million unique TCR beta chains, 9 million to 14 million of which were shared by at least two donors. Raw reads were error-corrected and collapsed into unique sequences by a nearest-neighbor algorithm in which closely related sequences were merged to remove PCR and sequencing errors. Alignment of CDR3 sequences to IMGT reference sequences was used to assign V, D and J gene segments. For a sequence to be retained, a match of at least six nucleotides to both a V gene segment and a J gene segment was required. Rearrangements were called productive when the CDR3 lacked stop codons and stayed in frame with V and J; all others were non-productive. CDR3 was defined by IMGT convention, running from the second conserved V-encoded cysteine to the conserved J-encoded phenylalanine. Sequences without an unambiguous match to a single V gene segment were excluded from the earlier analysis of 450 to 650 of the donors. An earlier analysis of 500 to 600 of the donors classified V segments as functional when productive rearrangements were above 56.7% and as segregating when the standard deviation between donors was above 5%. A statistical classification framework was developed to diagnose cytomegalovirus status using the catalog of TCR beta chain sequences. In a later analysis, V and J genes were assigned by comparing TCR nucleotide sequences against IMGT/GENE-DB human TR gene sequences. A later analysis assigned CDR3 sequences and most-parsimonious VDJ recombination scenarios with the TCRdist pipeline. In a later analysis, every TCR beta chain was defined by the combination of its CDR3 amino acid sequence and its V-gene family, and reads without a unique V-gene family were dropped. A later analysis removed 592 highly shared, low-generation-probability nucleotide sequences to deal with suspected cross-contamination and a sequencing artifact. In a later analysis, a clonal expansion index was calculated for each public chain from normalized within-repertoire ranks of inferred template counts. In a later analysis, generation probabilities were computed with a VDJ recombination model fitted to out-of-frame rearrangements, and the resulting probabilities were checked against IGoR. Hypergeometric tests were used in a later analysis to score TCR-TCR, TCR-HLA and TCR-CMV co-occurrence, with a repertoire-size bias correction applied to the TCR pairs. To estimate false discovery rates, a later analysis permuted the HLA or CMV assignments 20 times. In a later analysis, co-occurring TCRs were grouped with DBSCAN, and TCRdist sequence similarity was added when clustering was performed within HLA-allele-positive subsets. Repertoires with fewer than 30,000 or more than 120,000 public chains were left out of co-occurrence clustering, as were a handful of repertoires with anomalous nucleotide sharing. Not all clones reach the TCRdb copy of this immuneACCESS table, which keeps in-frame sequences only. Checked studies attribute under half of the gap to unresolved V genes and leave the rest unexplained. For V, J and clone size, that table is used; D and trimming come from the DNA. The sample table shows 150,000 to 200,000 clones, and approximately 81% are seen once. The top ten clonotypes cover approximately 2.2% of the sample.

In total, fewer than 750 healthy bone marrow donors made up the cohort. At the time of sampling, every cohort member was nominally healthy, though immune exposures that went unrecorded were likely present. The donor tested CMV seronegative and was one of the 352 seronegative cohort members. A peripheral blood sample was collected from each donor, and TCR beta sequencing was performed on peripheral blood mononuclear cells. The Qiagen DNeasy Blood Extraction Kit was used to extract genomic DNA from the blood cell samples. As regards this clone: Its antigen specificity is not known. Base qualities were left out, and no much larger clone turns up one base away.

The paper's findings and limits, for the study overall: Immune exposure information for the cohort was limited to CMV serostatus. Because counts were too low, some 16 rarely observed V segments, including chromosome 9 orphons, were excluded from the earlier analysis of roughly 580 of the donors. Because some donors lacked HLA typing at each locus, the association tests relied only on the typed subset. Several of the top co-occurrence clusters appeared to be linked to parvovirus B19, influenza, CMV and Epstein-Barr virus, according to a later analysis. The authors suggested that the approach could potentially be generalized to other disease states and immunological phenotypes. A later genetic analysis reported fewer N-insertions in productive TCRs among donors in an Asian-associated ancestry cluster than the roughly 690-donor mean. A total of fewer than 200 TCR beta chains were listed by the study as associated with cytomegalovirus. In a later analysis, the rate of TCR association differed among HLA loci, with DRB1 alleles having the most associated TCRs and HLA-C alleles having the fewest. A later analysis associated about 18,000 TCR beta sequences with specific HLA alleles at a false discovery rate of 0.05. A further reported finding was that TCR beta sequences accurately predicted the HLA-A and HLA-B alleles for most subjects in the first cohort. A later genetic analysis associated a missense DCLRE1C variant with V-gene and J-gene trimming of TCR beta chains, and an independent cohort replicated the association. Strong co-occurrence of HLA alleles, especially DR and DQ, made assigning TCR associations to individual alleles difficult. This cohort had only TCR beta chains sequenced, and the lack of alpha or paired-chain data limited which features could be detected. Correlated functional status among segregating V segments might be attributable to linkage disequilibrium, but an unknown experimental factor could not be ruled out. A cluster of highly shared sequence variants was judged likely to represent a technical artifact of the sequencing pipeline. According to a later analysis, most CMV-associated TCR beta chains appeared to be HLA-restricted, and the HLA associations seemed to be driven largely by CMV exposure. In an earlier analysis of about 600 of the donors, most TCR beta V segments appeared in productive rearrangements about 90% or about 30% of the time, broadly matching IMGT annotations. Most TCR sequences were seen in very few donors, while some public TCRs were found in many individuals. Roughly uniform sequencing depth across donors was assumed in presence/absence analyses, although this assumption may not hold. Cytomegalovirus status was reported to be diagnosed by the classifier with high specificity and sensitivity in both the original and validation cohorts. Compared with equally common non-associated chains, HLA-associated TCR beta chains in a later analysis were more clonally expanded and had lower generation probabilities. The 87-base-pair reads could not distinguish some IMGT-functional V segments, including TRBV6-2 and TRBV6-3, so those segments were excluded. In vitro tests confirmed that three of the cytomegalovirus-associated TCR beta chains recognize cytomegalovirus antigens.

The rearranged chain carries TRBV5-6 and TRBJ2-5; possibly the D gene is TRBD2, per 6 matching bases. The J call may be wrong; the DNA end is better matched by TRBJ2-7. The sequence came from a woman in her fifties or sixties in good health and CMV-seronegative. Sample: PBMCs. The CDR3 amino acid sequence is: CASSLGTPSAYEQYF. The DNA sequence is TGTGCCAGCAGCCTGGGGACTCCCAGCGCCTACGAGCAGTACTTC.